A selection of T cell receptor beta chains follows, all from one sample in a study of blood T cells in healthy people across ages. Via MiXCR, TCRdb re-called the 5' RACE reads, giving one row per CDR3 protein. Of about 640,000 distinct CDR3 sequences listed, about 28% are singletons. Sequenced sample: blood. Receptors originate from a woman of 80 years or more in good health. Both conserved end residues are part of each CDR3. D genes are given only for firm matches. Where a row states a size, it is once, few, many or the class of an expanded clone; other rows omit it.

TRBD1	.	TRBV5-5	TRBJ1-2	15	CASSILQGGAGGYTF	TGTGCCAGCAGCATCTTACAGGGGGGAGCGGGTGGCTACACCTTC
.	many	TRBV5-1	TRBJ2-1	17	CASSLGVGRLAYNEQFF	TGCGCCAGCAGCTTGGGTGTAGGCCGATTGGCCTACAATGAGCAGTTCTTC
TRBD1	.	TRBV20-1	TRBJ2-5	15	CSARPGQGVGETQYF	TGCAGTGCTAGGCCCGGACAGGGGGTCGGGGAGACCCAGTACTTC
.	many	TRBV2	TRBJ2-7	14	CASRGGSGAYEQYF	TGTGCCAGCAGGGGTGGTAGTGGAGCCTACGAGCAGTACTTC
.	.	TRBV12-3/TRBV12-4	TRBJ2-1	13	CASSLRSGNEQFF	TGTGCCAGCAGTTTGAGGAGCGGCAATGAGCAGTTCTTC
.	many	TRBV7-9	TRBJ1-1	13	CASSSLLNTEAFF	TGCGCCAGCAGCTCCTTACTGAACACTGAAGCTTTCTTT
.	.	TRBV30	TRBJ1-1	11	CAWRVSTEAFF	TGTGCCTGGAGGGTAAGCACTGAAGCTTTCTTT
.	.	TRBV3-1	TRBJ1-2	15	CASSRGGGSNYGYTF	TGTGCCAGCAGCCGGGGTGGGGGTTCTAACTATGGCTACACCTTC
.	.	TRBV6-5	TRBJ2-3	14	CASSRGTPGDTQYF	TGTGCCAGCAGCCGCGGGACCCCAGGTGACACGCAGTATTTT
TRBD2	few	TRBV4-2	TRBJ2-7	16	CASSQEEGLAFNEQYF	TGTGCCAGCAGCCAAGAAGAGGGACTAGCCTTCAATGAGCAGTACTTC
.	.	TRBV20-1	TRBJ2-1	14	CSAFRLALYNEQFF	TGCAGTGCTTTCCGGCTAGCCCTCTACAATGAGCAGTTCTTC
.	.	TRBV5-1	TRBJ1-1	15	CASSHGMGGGTEAFF	TGCGCCAGCAGCCATGGCATGGGCGGTGGGACTGAAGCTTTCTTT
.	.	TRBV6-5	TRBJ1-5	12	CASKGPDQPQHF	TGTGCCAGCAAGGGACCAGATCAGCCCCAGCATTTT
TRBD2	once	TRBV7-9	TRBJ2-5	16	CASSPYGTSERGTQYF	TGTGCCAGCAGCCCTTACGGGACTAGCGAGCGTGGGACCCAGTACTTC
.	many	TRBV4-3	TRBJ2-7	13	CASSQDLRDEQYF	TGCGCCAGCAGCCAAGATCTCAGGGACGAGCAGTACTTC
.	few	TRBV28	TRBJ1-5	15	CASSLGGTQSQPQHF	TGTGCCAGCAGTTTAGGGGGGACCCAGTCACAGCCCCAGCATTTT
TRBD2	.	TRBV12-3/TRBV12-4	TRBJ2-7	17	CTSSLTSGGLLSYEQYF	TGTACCAGCAGCCTGACTAGCGGGGGCCTCCTCTCCTATGAGCAGTACTTC
TRBD1	few	TRBV29-1	TRBJ1-2	14	CSAGDRGSPHGYTF	TGCAGCGCCGGGGACAGGGGAAGCCCTCATGGCTACACCTTC
.	few	TRBV11-3	TRBJ2-5	13	CASSDAVQETQYF	TGTGCCAGCAGCGATGCCGTACAAGAGACCCAGTACTTC
.	.	TRBV4-2	TRBJ1-2	14	CASSQGGKSHGCTF	TGTGCCAGCAGCCAAGGGGGCAAATCCCATGGCTGCACCTTC
.	many	TRBV20-1	TRBJ2-1	15	CSARRMGTPYNEQFF	TGCAGTGCGAGAAGAATGGGGACACCGTACAATGAGCAGTTCTTC
.	.	TRBV20-1	TRBJ2-4	12	CSAEPLENIQYF	TGCAGTGCTGAACCACTGGAAAACATTCAGTACTTC
.	few	TRBV28	TRBJ1-1	14	CASSLGTMRTEAFF	TGTGCCAGCAGTTTGGGGACCATGAGGACTGAAGCTTTCTTT
.	few	TRBV10-3	TRBJ1-1	11	CAIKENTEAFF	TGTGCCATCAAAGAAAACACTGAAGCTTTCTTT
.	many	TRBV5-6	TRBJ1-2	13	CASSLDQGSRSTF	TGTGCCAGCAGCTTGGACCAGGGGTCGCGCTCCACCTTC
.	.	TRBV10-3	TRBJ1-2	13	CAISGQSNYGYTF	TGTGCCATCAGTGGACAGTCTAACTATGGCTACACCTTC
TRBD1	many	TRBV10-3	TRBJ2-1	16	CAISESTGGLGNEQFF	TGTGCCATCAGTGAGTCGACAGGGGGCTTGGGGAATGAGCAGTTCTTC
.	few	TRBV7-2	TRBJ2-1	17	CASSPGMLRSPDNEQFF	TGTGCCAGCAGCCCCGGGATGTTGCGATCTCCAGACAATGAGCAGTTCTTC
TRBD2	.	TRBV29-1	TRBJ2-5	14	CSASGLAAQETQYF	TGCAGCGCCTCGGGACTAGCGGCCCAAGAGACCCAGTACTTC
TRBD1	many	TRBV5-1	TRBJ1-6	14	CASAGQTRDSPLHF	TGCGCCAGCGCGGGACAGACACGGGATTCACCCCTCCACTTT
.	many	TRBV20-1	TRBJ1-1	13	CSARDNTAYRAFF	TGCAGTGCTAGGGATAACACTGCTTACCGAGCTTTCTTT
.	.	TRBV5-1	TRBJ1-4	15	CASSLAGGIGVKLFF	TGCGCCAGCAGCTTGGCCGGTGGAATTGGAGTAAAACTGTTTTTT
.	.	TRBV19	TRBJ1-2	17	CASSMGEGSYANYGYTF	TGTGCCAGTAGTATGGGTGAAGGGTCCTACGCTAACTATGGCTACACCTTC
.	many	TRBV12-3/TRBV12-4	TRBJ2-7	15	CASSLGVVRGYEQYF	TGTGCCAGCAGTTTGGGCGTAGTAAGAGGGTACGAGCAGTACTTC
.	.	TRBV7-2	TRBJ1-3	13	CASSLRTGNTIYF	TGTGCCAGCAGCCTGCGGACTGGAAACACCATATATTTT
TRBD2	many	TRBV6-1	TRBJ2-1	16	CASIFGTRMSYNEQFF	TGTGCCAGCATATTCGGGACTAGAATGTCCTACAATGAGCAGTTCTTC
.	many	TRBV5-6	TRBJ2-7	14	CASSFGRATYEQYF	TGTGCCAGCAGCTTCGGTAGGGCTACCTACGAGCAGTACTTC
.	many	TRBV11-2	TRBJ2-1	14	CASSQTQLSNEQFF	TGTGCCAGCAGCCAGACCCAATTAAGCAATGAGCAGTTCTTC
.	.	TRBV2	TRBJ1-5	13	CASRRGDNQPQHF	TGTGCCAGTAGGAGGGGGGACAATCAGCCCCAGCATTTT
.	.	TRBV30	TRBJ2-1	13	CAGSGGGYNEQFF	TGTGCCGGGTCAGGGGGGGGTTACAATGAGCAGTTCTTC
TRBD2	.	TRBV20-1	TRBJ2-7	15	CSAAKGLASYNEQYF	TGCAGTGCGGCAAAGGGACTAGCCTCCTACAATGAGCAGTACTTC
TRBD1	many	TRBV4-3	TRBJ2-6	19	CASSQALGQGISGANVLTF	TGCGCCAGCAGCCAAGCCCTGGGACAGGGGATTTCTGGGGCCAACGTCCTGACTTTC
TRBD2	many	TRBV7-2	TRBJ2-7	15	CASSSLAGVDYEQYF	TGTGCCAGCAGCTCGTTAGCGGGGGTGGACTACGAGCAGTACTTC
.	.	TRBV11-3	TRBJ2-3	13	CASSRAGTDTQYF	TGTGCCAGCAGCCGCGCCGGGACAGATACGCAGTATTTT
.	.	TRBV20-1	TRBJ2-1	15	CSAFVGGGRGNEQFF	TGCAGTGCTTTTGTTGGGGGGGGCCGGGGTAATGAGCAGTTCTTC
.	many	TRBV28	TRBJ2-3	13	CASSFTGTDTQYF	TGTGCCAGCAGTTTCACCGGGACAGATACGCAGTATTTT
TRBD2	many	TRBV6-1	TRBJ2-7	16	CASSRTRGALSYEQYF	TGTGCCAGCAGTCGAACGCGGGGGGCCCTCTCCTACGAGCAGTACTTC
TRBD2	many	TRBV20-1	TRBJ2-3	13	CSASSGGMDTQYF	TGCAGTGCGTCTAGCGGGGGGATGGATACGCAGTATTTT
.	.	TRBV29-1	TRBJ2-1	12	CSGEAPNNEQFF	TGCTCGGGGGAGGCCCCAAACAATGAGCAGTTCTTC
TRBD2	many	TRBV12-3/TRBV12-4	TRBJ2-1	15	CASTYSGGRGNEQFF	TGTGCCAGCACGTACAGCGGGGGGCGGGGGAATGAGCAGTTCTTC
TRBD1	.	TRBV28	TRBJ1-5	17	CASSSITGGLSNQPQHF	TGTGCCAGCAGTTCTATTACAGGGGGCCTTAGCAATCAGCCCCAGCATTTT
TRBD1	few	TRBV7-9	TRBJ2-7	15	CASSLVGTVGGEQYF	TGTGCCAGCAGCTTAGTTGGGACAGTGGGTGGCGAGCAGTACTTC
TRBD2	many	TRBV3-1	TRBJ2-3	15	CASSLAGSAADTQYF	TGTGCCAGCAGCCTAGCGGGTTCCGCGGCAGATACGCAGTATTTT
TRBD2	.	TRBV7-2	TRBJ2-1	18	CASSYGDSGGLNRDERFF	TGTGCCAGCAGCTATGGGGATAGCGGGGGGCTAAATCGGGATGAGCGGTTCTTC
.	few	TRBV9	TRBJ1-1	13	CASSLNGYTEAFF	TGTGCCAGCAGTTTAAACGGGTACACTGAAGCTTTCTTT